A single sample gave rise to the 8 T cell receptor beta chains below, sequenced in a study of beta chain features in type 1 diabetes. Findings and limits, study-wide: Among patients with Type 1 diabetes, TCRB CDR3s were moderately but significantly shorter in every one of the four CD4+ subsets.

Sequenced material consisted of expressed TCRB transcripts (all of the isolated RNA was reverse transcribed). Sequencing was performed with immunoSEQ multiplex PCR; in TCRdb, only in-frame clones are kept and a portion is missing. The data hold about 360,000 clones, with over 10% observed a single time. These receptors lack a known antigen. The sequencing sample was made of naive CD4+ T cells from blood. The source is a woman between 18 and 29 years old with type 1 diabetes.

The gene calls are TRBV5-5 and TRBJ2-3; TRBD1 is a possible D gene (6 bases). Germline CDR1 and CDR2: SGHKS and YYEKEE (reference sequence). This CDR3 comprises 17 residues. The V and J ends lost 0 bases and 3 bases respectively, with 17 bases between them. The CDR3 DNA sequence: TGTGCCAGCAGCTTGGATCCCCGCAGGGGCAGGACAGATACGCAGTATTTT. This encodes CASSLDPRRGRTDTQYF. The entire variable domain, with the rest obtained from reference TRBV5-5 and TRBJ2-3, is as follows: DAGVTQSPTHLIKTRGQQVTLRCSPISGHKSVSWYQQVLGQGPQFIFQYYEKEERGRGNFPDRFSARQFPNYSSELNVNALLLGDSALYLCASSLDPRRGRTDTQYFGPGTRLTVL.

This clone was observed a handful of times. This chain joins TRBV7-3 and TRBJ2-1, with D perhaps TRBD1 (6 bases). This CDR3 has 15 residues. The ends were cut back, 2 bases at V and 3 bases at J, with 11 bases in the middle. Germline assignment: CDR1 SGHTA and CDR2 FQGTGA. The CDR3 DNA reads as TGTGCCAGCAGCTTAGGGGGCGCCCTCTACAATGAGCAGTTCTTC. It translates to CASSLGGALYNEQFF.

V and J are TRBV19 and TRBJ2-6; D perhaps matches TRBD1 (6 bases). The germline V gene encodes CDR1 LNHDA and CDR2 SQIVND (reference sequence). Trimming took 6 bases from V and 2 from J, leaving 8 bases between them. This CDR3 contains 14 residues. The CDR3 coding sequence is TGTGCCAGTAGGACAGGTGCTGGGGCCAACGTCCTGACTTTC. It codes for CASRTGAGANVLTF.

In this sample, this clone turned up a few times. The J gene is TRBJ2-5, the V gene TRBV28; 8 positions match TRBD2. Looked up from germline, CDR1 is MDHEN and CDR2 is SYDVKM. This CDR3 has 15 amino acids. V lost 2 bases to trimming and J lost 2 bases; unmatched junction nucleotides: 4. As DNA, the CDR3 is TGTGCCAGCAGTTTACTAGCGGGTTATCAAGAGACCCAGTACTTC. It is translated as CASSLLAGYQETQYF.

V is TRBV6-1 and J is TRBJ2-6; D is possibly TRBD1 (6 bases). The germline CDR1 and CDR2 sequences are MNHNS and SASEGT. Trimming removed 8 bases from V and 0 bases from J, with 8 bases in between. The CDR3 covers 14 residues. This chain's CDR3 is CASRTVSGANVLTF. The CDR3 DNA is TGTGCCAGCCGGACAGTCTCTGGGGCCAACGTCCTGACTTTC.

This clone turned up a few times. The CDR3 protein is CASSFGGQGSGQYF. The CDR3, as DNA: TGTGCCAGCAGTTTCGGAGGACAGGGGTCTGGACAGTACTTC. The chain is built from TRBV28 and TRBJ2-7; 9 bases are a match to TRBD1. Germline CDR1 MDHEN, CDR2 SYDVKM. CDR3 length: 14 amino acids. V shed 3 bases and J 10 bases; nucleotides not matched to a gene: 10.

The chain has TRBV29-1 and TRBJ2-5, with D possibly matching TRBD2 (6 bases). V shed 3 bases and J shed 5 bases, with 13 bases lying between them. CDR1 is SQVTM and CDR2 is ANQGSEA in the germline V gene. This CDR3 is 13 amino acids long. The CDR3 DNA reads TGCAGCGTTGACCGGGACTCTCCGGAGACCCAGTACTTC. Encoded protein: CSVDRDSPETQYF.

The V and J genes are TRBV27 and TRBJ1-2, with D possibly TRBD1 on 6 matching bases. The CDR3 spans 13 residues. The ends were cut back, 4 bases at V and 6 bases at J, with 12 bases in the middle. Germline CDR1 reads MNHEY; CDR2 reads SMNVEV (reference sequence). In nucleotides, the CDR3 is TGTGCCAGCAGTTCCCCGGACAGTCATGGCTACACCTTC. This translates into CASSSPDSHGYTF.